This T cell receptor beta chain was sequenced for a study of post-analysis software for immune sequencing data (dated by TCRdb to the mid-2010s). For the study in its entirety: Relapsing-remitting, secondary progressive and progressive-relapsing multiple sclerosis were recorded as disease courses, and subtype annotation was lacking for some patients. A subset of samples was prepared in parallel using single-end sample barcoding, then pooled and co-amplified after Illumina adapter ligation. Patient repertoires were compared against roughly 12 previously published healthy control repertoires from donors aged about 6 to 26 years. Overall results and qualifications from the work: The multiple sclerosis patient group was slightly younger than the control group. Significantly lower normalized Chao1 diversity was found in multiple sclerosis patients than in controls, suggesting substantial peripheral T-cell clonal expansion. When samples were clustered directly using the F measure, samples prepared in the same batch co-clustered strongly, which prompted a batch-effect correction. Four to six TRBV segments, including TRBV5-6, TRBV5-1 and TRBV20-1, were significantly more frequent in patients than controls.

To demonstrate the VDJtools post-analysis software, TCR beta repertoires were profiled from the peripheral blood of over ten young patients with multiple sclerosis. The patients with multiple sclerosis were children and adolescents between about 6 and 17 years of age. In regard to this clonotype: Its antigen remains undetermined. Per-nucleotide qualities are absent, and no much larger clonotype sits a single base away.

Library creation used PCR. Sequencing was carried out with an Illumina HiSeq 2500. Unique molecular identifiers were incorporated into TCR beta cDNA libraries to reduce PCR and sequencing biases. Per 1 to 10 million input T cells, approximately 500,000 cDNA molecules were obtained, such that each molecule approximated one T cell. Patient libraries were prepared and sequenced with the same protocol used for the earlier healthy control dataset. Within a given batch, samples were prepared together, multiplexed and sequenced on the same HiSeq lane. The authors' analysis ran thus. MIGEC handled the raw barcoded reads, throwing out single-read molecular identifier groups before consensus assembly and CDR3 extraction. Clonotype tables were post-analysed with VDJtools, normalizing diversity by down-sampling all datasets to the smallest sample size. Repertoire overlap clustering matched CDR3 amino acid but not nucleotide sequences to correct batch-related cross-sample contamination. TCRdb reanalyzed the raw reads on its own, using fastp at Q25 for trimming and MiXCR for clone calling, and kept in-frame beta chains. A single entry per CDR3 protein holds the most common genes and DNA from its merged rows. The V and J calls, along with clone size, are taken from TCRdb and not from the paper's own processing. Here the sample has hundreds of thousands of distinct CDR3 sequences; approximately 45% occur a single time. The ten biggest clones cover 9.5% to 13% of the sample.

The CDR3 sequence holds 16 residues, the cysteine and phenylalanine included. The entry retains the CDR3 DNA only, 48 bases that are in frame from base 1. CDR1 and CDR2 are read off the germline V gene as MGHRA and YSYEKL. Trimming accounts for 2 bases at V and 5 bases at J, while the number of junction bases matched to no gene is 8. This receptor was taken from a girl aged 10 to 17 with multiple sclerosis. The sequence links TRBV4-1 to TRBJ1-5, and 8 bases in between align with TRBD1. Sequenced sample: blood. The nucleotides read TGCGCCAGCAGCCAATTTCCCGGACAGGGAGATCAGCCCCAGCATTTT. Translated, this gives CASSQFPGQGDQPQHF.